These 21 T cell receptor beta chains share one sample of origin, sequenced in a study of T cell responses to AZD1222 COVID-19 vaccine. Method: immunoSEQ multiplex PCR; TCRdb's copy keeps in-frame clones and lacks some. The repertoire holds roughly 150,000 clones, with approximately 90% as singletons. The sample consisted of peripheral blood, taken on day 0 of AZD1222 vaccination. These receptors came from an adult in good health.

The chain has TRBV7-9 and TRBJ2-5, with 11 bases fitting TRBD2. J lost 1 base, V lost 5 bases, and 6 bases had no gene match. CDR1 and CDR2 (germline): SEHNR, FQNEAQ (reference sequence). The CDR3 consists of 16 residues. The CDR3 spells CASSLTSGSLQETQYF. The CDR3 DNA sequence: TGTGCCAGCAGCCTAACTAGCGGGAGTCTCCAAGAGACCCAGTACTTC.

This clone has a handful of counts. The chain has TRBV9 and TRBJ1-2; 7 bases agree with TRBD1. The J segment lost 8 bases and the V segment lost 4 bases, leaving 8 bases of the junction unmatched. The CDR3 contains 13 residues. Per germline, CDR1 SGDLS and CDR2 YYNGEE. The CDR3 reads CASSPQGVRGYTF. DNA for the CDR3: TGTGCCAGCAGCCCCCAGGGGGTGCGAGGCTACACCTTC.

The V and J genes are TRBV6-5 and TRBJ2-7; the D is unclear. The germline V and J ends were trimmed by 8 bases and 0 bases, with 5 bases remaining between them. The CDR3 contains 11 residues. Germline CDR1 MNHEY, CDR2 SVGAGI. CDR3 nucleotide sequence: TGTGCCAGCCAGAACTCCTACGAGCAGTACTTC. Amino acid sequence: CASQNSYEQYF.

The chain carries TRBV10-3 and TRBJ1-3; D is uncertain. The V gene lost 6 bases and the J gene lost 0 bases, with 0 bases spanning the gap. The CDR3 is 11 amino acids. Germline assignment: CDR1 ENHRY and CDR2 SYGVKD. The CDR3 DNA reads TGTGCCATCAGCTCTGGAAACACCATATATTTT. Protein product: CAISSGNTIYF.

This clone was seen once. V and J are TRBV28 and TRBJ1-2; a weak D match, TRBD1 (5 bases). Per germline, CDR1 MDHEN and CDR2 SYDVKM. V was shortened by 8 bases and J by 1 base, with 17 bases between the two germline ends. The CDR3 totals 15 residues. This CDR3 is CASGPERGRNYGYTF. The CDR3 DNA sequence: TGTGCCAGCGGGCCCGAGAGGGGACGTAACTATGGCTACACCTTC.

The CDR3 sequence: CASSPPEPSGANVLTF. CDR3 sequence (DNA): TGTGCCAGCTCACCACCAGAACCTTCTGGGGCCAACGTCCTGACTTTC. The chain recombines TRBV18 with TRBJ2-6, with D hard to call. Germline V gene sequence: CDR1 KGHSH, CDR2 LQKENI. The CDR3 runs 16 residues. The V end was cut by 0 bases, the J end by 1 base, with 7 bases between.

The chain carries TRBV9 and TRBJ2-3; TRBD1 is a possible D gene (5 bases). Germline CDR1 and CDR2: SGDLS and YYNGEE. Trimming removed 0 bases from V and 0 bases from J, with 8 bases in between. This CDR3 is 15 amino acids long. CDR3 loop: CASSVEGASTDTQYF. The CDR3 DNA follows: TGTGCCAGCAGCGTAGAAGGGGCTAGCACAGATACGCAGTATTTT.

The chain links TRBV5-1 to TRBJ1-1; D is unresolved. Trimming removed 3 bases at V and 1 base at J, with 7 bases between. The CDR3 length is 13 residues. Germline loops: CDR1 SGHRS, CDR2 YFSETQ. The CDR3: CASSSGRNTEAFF. CDR3 DNA sequence: TGCGCCAGCAGCTCGGGGAGGAACACTGAAGCTTTCTTT.

This chain uses TRBV19 with TRBJ2-5, with TRBD2 matching over 11 bases. The V gene's germline CDR1 is LNHDA and CDR2 SQIVND (reference sequence). The CDR3 has 16 amino acids. V shed 3 bases and J 1 base; nucleotides not matched to a gene: 4. CDR3 sequence: CASSIGLAGGQETQYF. The DNA for the CDR3 is TGTGCCAGTAGTATCGGACTAGCGGGTGGCCAAGAGACCCAGTACTTC.

The J gene is TRBJ1-4, the V gene TRBV11-2, with TRBD1 identical over 10 bases. V lost 6 bases, J lost 7 bases, and 5 bases stayed unmatched. CDR1 and CDR2 from the germline V gene are SGHAT and FQNNGV. CDR3 length: 14 residues. This chain's CDR3 is CASRRTGGGEKLFF. In DNA form, the CDR3 reads TGTGCCAGCAGGCGGACAGGGGGAGGTGAAAAACTGTTTTTT.

J is TRBJ2-5 and V is TRBV2, with 13 bases matching TRBD2. The CDR3 spans 14 residues. Germline CDR1 reads SNHLY; CDR2 reads FYNNEI. J lost 5 bases, V lost 7 bases, and 4 bases had no gene match. This CDR3 reads CASNGLAGVETQYF. Here the CDR3 DNA reads TGTGCCAGCAATGGACTAGCGGGAGTTGAGACCCAGTACTTC. Combining the CDR3 with reference TRBV2 and TRBJ2-5 gives the whole variable domain EPEVTQTPSHQVTQMGQEVILRCVPISNHLYFYWYRQILGQKVEFLVSFYNNEISEKSEIFDDQFSVERPDGSNFTLKIRSTKLEDSAMYFCASNGLAGVETQYFGPGTRLLVL.

J is TRBJ2-5 and V is TRBV11-2; 7 positions agree with TRBD1. CDR3 length: 15 residues. Germline V gene sequence: CDR1 SGHAT, CDR2 FQNNGV. The V gene end was trimmed by 4 bases and the J gene end by 2 bases; junction bases not matched to a gene: 7. CDR3 residues: CASSWTRTGQETQYF. The DNA of the CDR3 is TGTGCCAGCAGCTGGACCAGGACAGGTCAAGAGACCCAGTACTTC.

This chain joins TRBV7-2 and TRBJ2-3, with 10 bases matching TRBD2. CDR1 SGHTA and CDR2 FQGNSA come from the germline V gene. There are 16 residues in the CDR3. Trimming at V came to 0 bases and at J to 1 base, leaving 1 base not matched to a gene. Written as DNA, the CDR3 is TGTGCCAGCAGCTTAGCCCTAGCGGGAGGCACAGATACGCAGTATTTT. It is translated as CASSLALAGGTDTQYF.

The gene calls are TRBV15 and TRBJ1-4; tentative D call: TRBD1 (5 bases). This CDR3 is built from 15 residues. The V gene lost 6 bases and the J gene lost 5 bases, with 16 bases spanning the gap. CDR1 and CDR2 from the germline V gene are LNHNV and YYDKDF (reference sequence). The CDR3 is CATSSGRNANEKLFF. DNA for the CDR3: TGTGCCACCAGTTCAGGGCGAAACGCGAATGAAAAACTGTTTTTT.

CDR3 loop: CASSLGTLAKNIQYF. The CDR3 DNA sequence: TGTGCCAGCAGTTTAGGGACTCTAGCCAAAAACATTCAGTACTTC. This rearrangement joins TRBV28 to TRBJ2-4; possibly TRBD2 for D (6 bases). V was pared by 2 bases and J by 0 bases, with 8 bases between. Germline V gene data show CDR1 as MDHEN and CDR2 as SYDVKM. The CDR3 totals 15 residues.

This chain uses TRBV7-8 with TRBJ2-2, with 8 bases that match TRBD2. In germline, CDR1 is SGHVS, CDR2 FQNEAQ. V trimming: 2 bases; J trimming: 1 base; junction bases outside the gene matches: 3. The CDR3 runs 16 residues. CDR3 sequence reads: CASSLKLAVNTGELFF. In DNA, the CDR3 is TGTGCCAGCAGCTTAAAACTAGCGGTGAACACCGGGGAGCTGTTTTTT.

V is TRBV5-1 and J is TRBJ1-1, with 8 bases aligning to TRBD1. The germline gives CDR1 SGHRS, CDR2 YFSETQ. With V trimmed by 6 bases and J by 4 bases, 8 bases remained unmatched. This CDR3 spans 14 amino acids. The chain's CDR3 is CASTLQGAGTEAFF. The DNA for the CDR3 is TGCGCCAGCACCCTCCAGGGGGCGGGCACTGAAGCTTTCTTT.

The chain has TRBV28 and TRBJ1-2, with D unresolved. Germline V gives CDR1 MDHEN, CDR2 SYDVKM. Trimming took off 4 bases at V and 9 bases at J, with 12 bases between the two ends. The CDR3 is 12 amino acids. CDR3 bases: TGTGCCAGCAGTTCCGGAGTTATGCGCTACACCTTC. This translates into CASSSGVMRYTF.

This clone appeared a single time. The chain uses TRBV11-1 and TRBJ2-1; D gene unclear. Per germline, CDR1 SGHAT and CDR2 FQDESV (reference sequence). V was cut by 1 base and J by 3 bases, with 7 bases left in between. CDR3 length equals 14 residues. CDR3 nucleotides: TGTGCCAGCAGCTTAGGAGGATACTACAATGAGCAGTTCTTC. Amino acid sequence: CASSLGGYYNEQFF.

The V and J genes are TRBV28 and TRBJ1-2, with 7 nucleotides matching TRBD1. V dropped 6 bases and J dropped 5; count of bases not matched to a gene: 9. In germline, CDR1 is MDHEN, CDR2 SYDVKM. CDR3 size: 14 residues. The CDR3: CASSPGQEGYGYTF. The CDR3 DNA reads as TGTGCCAGCAGCCCTGGACAGGAAGGGTATGGCTACACCTTC.

This chain joins TRBV7-9 and TRBJ2-7, with 8 positions matching TRBD2. Germline V lookup: CDR1 SEHNR, CDR2 FQNEAQ (reference sequence). Losses at the gene ends were 4 bases for V and 1 base for J; bases not matched to a gene: 0. The CDR3 extends over 13 amino acids. The CDR3 region is CASSSSGSYEQYF. The CDR3 region has the DNA TGTGCCAGCAGCTCTAGCGGGTCCTACGAGCAGTACTTC. Looking up the rest from reference TRBV7-9 and TRBJ2-7 gives the full variable domain: DTGVSQNPRHKITKRGQNVTFRCDPISEHNRLYWYRQTLGQGPEFLTYFQNEAQLEKSRLLSDRFSAERPKGSFSTLEIQRTEQGDSAMYLCASSSSGSYEQYFGPGTRLTVT.